Listed here are 31 T cell receptor beta chains from one sample, sequenced in a study of blood T cell repertoires in COVID-19. TCRdb keeps only in-frame clones here, not all; method: immunoSEQ multiplex PCR. The sample consists of some 190,000 clones, around 84% of them appearing once. Sequencing was carried out using peripheral blood. These receptors were obtained from a human donor in a cohort sampled during active COVID-19.

The chain uses TRBV5-1 and TRBJ1-2; 12 nucleotides match TRBD1. Germline V gene data show CDR1 as SGHRS and CDR2 as YFSETQ. The CDR3 is made up of 14 amino acids. The trim removed 3 bases at V and 5 bases at J, leaving 2 bases unmatched. CDR3 in amino acids: CASSSGQGAYGYTF. In DNA, the CDR3 is TGCGCCAGCAGCTCGGGACAGGGGGCGTATGGCTACACCTTC.

The J gene is TRBJ1-4, the V gene TRBV6-6; unclear D gene. Germline loops: CDR1 MNHNY, CDR2 SVGAGI (reference sequence). CDR3 length equals 16 residues. Between the trimmed V and J ends, which lost 2 bases and 0 bases, there was a span of 10 bases. The CDR3 loop is CASSYAAATTNEKLFF. The CDR3 DNA sequence: TGTGCCAGCAGTTACGCGGCTGCCACAACTAATGAAAAACTGTTTTTT.

This clone was seen once. This chain connects TRBV6-5 to TRBJ1-1, with TRBD1 identical over 9 bases. J was trimmed by 0 bases and V by 5 bases; bases with no gene match: 4. This CDR3 is built from 15 residues. Germline CDR1 is MNHEY and CDR2 is SVGAGI. CDR3 nucleotide sequence: TGTGCCAGCAGTCCAGGGACAGGGATGAACACTGAAGCTTTCTTT. It specifies CASSPGTGMNTEAFF.

The chain recombines TRBV5-1 with TRBJ2-7; possibly TRBD2 for D (5 bases). Germline V gene data show CDR1 as SGHRS and CDR2 as YFSETQ. The length of the CDR3 is 13 residues. V was shortened by 1 base and J by 4 bases, with 9 bases between the two germline ends. CDR3 DNA: TGCGCCAGCAGCTTGTTGACGGGATACGAGCAGTACGTC. The encoded protein is CASSLLTGYEQYV.

The chain combines TRBV11-1 with TRBJ2-1, with 7 bases fitting TRBD2. The CDR3 sequence is 14 residues long. Trimming removed 5 bases from V and 2 bases from J; junction bases left unmatched: 3. Looked up from germline, CDR1 is SGHAT and CDR2 is FQDESV (reference sequence). As DNA, the CDR3 is TGTGCCAGCAGCCGCAGCGGGGCCTACAATGAGCAGTTCTTC. This translates into CASSRSGAYNEQFF.

This clone has just one count. V gene TRBV24-1 combines with J gene TRBJ2-5; tentatively, D is TRBD1 (6 bases). Trimming removed 0 bases at V and 5 bases at J, with 15 bases between. Germline V gene lookup returns CDR1 KGHDR and CDR2 SFDVKD. The CDR3 consists of 16 residues. DNA for the CDR3: TGTGCCACCAGTGATTTGCAGACAGGTGGAGTGGAGACCCAGTACTTC. Translating it yields CATSDLQTGGVETQYF.

The chain uses TRBV28 and TRBJ2-1; 12 bases fit TRBD1. The CDR3 consists of 16 residues. The germline CDR1 and CDR2 sequences are MDHEN and SYDVKM. V was clipped by 7 bases and J by 10 bases; unmatched bases: 14. CDR3 amino acids: CASTEPGTGGGWEQFF. In DNA form, the CDR3 reads TGTGCCAGCACGGAACCCGGGACAGGGGGCGGCTGGGAGCAGTTCTTC.

The J gene is TRBJ1-1, the V gene TRBV7-9, with a weak D call TRBD1 (5 bases). The CDR3 runs 15 residues. Germline-derived CDR1 and CDR2 are SEHNR and FQNEAQ (reference sequence). The V gene lost 1 base and the J gene lost 10 bases, with 19 bases spanning the gap. CDR3 coding DNA: TGTGCCAGCAGCTTAGATGGGGGGAGGAGACGTGTAGCTTTCTTT. Residues: CASSLDGGRRRVAFF.

The J gene is TRBJ1-2, the V gene TRBV29-1; D gene ambiguous. The germline CDR1 and CDR2 sequences are SQVTM and ANQGSEA. The CDR3 loop spans 11 amino acids. The CDR3 loop reads CSTLANYGYTF. The CDR3 coding sequence is TGCAGTACTCTAGCTAACTATGGCTACACCTTC.

The V and J genes are TRBV11-2 and TRBJ2-3, with D hard to call. CDR3 length: 13 amino acids. Per germline, CDR1 SGHAT and CDR2 FQNNGV. Trimming left V 3 bases short and J 7 bases short, with 11 bases between. DNA for the CDR3: TGTGCCAGCAGCTTGGAGACGCGGAATACGCAGTATTTT. This translates into CASSLETRNTQYF.

V and J are TRBV6-6 and TRBJ1-2, with a possible D match to TRBD1 (5 bases). The ends were cut back, 5 bases at V and 2 bases at J, with 12 bases in the middle. The CDR3 has 14 amino acids. The germline CDR1 and CDR2 sequences are MNHNY and SVGAGI (reference sequence). The CDR3 DNA reads TGTGCCAGCAGTCCCGGGACTTCCAACTATGGCTACACCTTC. This sequence encodes CASSPGTSNYGYTF.

This chain joins TRBV29-1 and TRBJ1-2; 9 bases are shared with TRBD1. With 5 bases clipped from V and 2 bases from J, the junction kept 12 bases outside the gene matches. The CDR3 totals 16 residues. Germline V lookup: CDR1 SQVTM, CDR2 ANQGSEA. The DNA of the CDR3 is TGCAGCGTTACGGGGGAACAGGGGGCTCCCAACTATGGCTACACCTTC. This encodes CSVTGEQGAPNYGYTF.

This chain connects TRBV6-5 to TRBJ1-5; no firm D call. The length of the CDR3 is 12 residues. V lost 8 bases and J 7 bases, leaving 12 bases between the germline ends. Germline loops: CDR1 MNHEY, CDR2 SVGAGI. CDR3 coding DNA: TGTGCCAGCCGCACAGTTGGGCAGCCCCAGCATTTT. Amino acids: CASRTVGQPQHF.

The chain has TRBV10-3 and TRBJ2-7; TRBD1 matches at 8 bases. The CDR3 is made up of 14 amino acids. V lost 3 bases to trimming and J lost 2 bases; unmatched junction nucleotides: 3. The germline V gene encodes CDR1 ENHRY and CDR2 SYGVKD. For the CDR3, the DNA is TGTGCCATCAGTGACAGGGGGCATACCTACGAGCAGTACTTC. Its translation: CAISDRGHTYEQYF.

The chain couples TRBV4-2 to TRBJ2-7, with TRBD2 identical over 9 bases. The germline gives CDR1 LGHNA, CDR2 YNFKEQ. The CDR3 contains 16 residues. After removal of 0 bases from V and 6 bases from J, the junction contained 9 bases not matched to a gene. CDR3 amino acids: CASSQDWSSGSLEQYF. CDR3 DNA sequence: TGTGCCAGCAGCCAAGATTGGAGTAGCGGGAGTCTCGAGCAGTACTTC.

The CDR3 is CASSSIDSPSYEQYF. The DNA of the CDR3 is TGTGCCAGCAGCTCTATCGACAGCCCCAGCTACGAGCAGTACTTC. V usage is TRBV11-1 and J usage is TRBJ2-7, with TRBD1 as a possible D gene (5 bases). The CDR3 consists of 15 residues. Trimming pared 4 bases from V and 3 bases from J, leaving 16 bases between. The germline V gene has CDR1 SGHAT and CDR2 FQDESV (reference sequence).

The chain employs TRBV13 and TRBJ2-7; TRBD2 aligns across 9 bases. V was pared by 5 bases and J by 4 bases, with 9 bases of the junction left unmatched. Germline V CDR1 and CDR2: PRHDT, FYEKMQ (reference sequence). CDR3 length equals 15 residues. CDR3 nucleotides: TGTGCCAGCAGCCCGACACCGGCGGGAGGGTACGAGCAGTACTTC. It translates to CASSPTPAGGYEQYF.

This chain uses TRBV27 with TRBJ2-2, with 7 bases matching TRBD1. The CDR3 runs 15 residues. Germline lookup yields CDR1 MNHEY and CDR2 SMNVEV (reference sequence). V lost 3 bases to trimming and J lost 5 bases; unmatched junction nucleotides: 6. This chain's CDR3 is CASSFQGVGTGELFF. The CDR3 nucleotides are TGTGCCAGCAGTTTCCAGGGGGTAGGGACCGGGGAGCTGTTTTTT.

V gene TRBV18 combines with J gene TRBJ2-2, with TRBD2 identical over 11 bases. This CDR3 contains 17 residues. With 1 base clipped from V and 6 bases from J, the junction kept 7 bases outside the gene matches. Germline loops: CDR1 KGHSH, CDR2 LQKENI. The CDR3 protein is CASSPLLAGEVAGELFF. CDR3 DNA: TGTGCCAGCTCACCACTACTAGCGGGAGAGGTGGCCGGGGAGCTGTTTTTT.

Note on this clone: Germline is not matched at one junction end, which may reflect a read error. The V gene is TRBV7-7, the J gene TRBJ2-1; 7 bases are a match to TRBD1. This CDR3 region has 13 residues. Germline lookup yields CDR1 SSHAT and CDR2 FNYEAQ (reference sequence). The CDR3 DNA reads as TGTGCTAGCAGCTTGGGACAGTACAATGAGCAGTTCTTC. Amino acids: CASSLGQYNEQFF.

The chain links TRBV7-9 to TRBJ1-2; D unresolved. There are 11 residues in the CDR3. Trimming pared 4 bases from V and 5 bases from J, leaving 5 bases between. In germline, CDR1 is SEHNR, CDR2 FQNEAQ (reference sequence). CDR3 DNA: TGTGCCAGCAGCTCCTCGTATGGCTACACCTTC. This gives the protein CASSSSYGYTF. Full variable domain (missing parts from reference TRBV7-9 and TRBJ1-2): DTGVSQNPRHKITKRGQNVTFRCDPISEHNRLYWYRQTLGQGPEFLTYFQNEAQLEKSRLLSDRFSAERPKGSFSTLEIQRTEQGDSAMYLCASSSSYGYTFGSGTRLTVV.

The chain has TRBV24-1 and TRBJ2-3; D possibly corresponds to TRBD2 (5 bases). CDR1 and CDR2 from the germline V gene are KGHDR and SFDVKD. V was shortened by 1 base and J by 2 bases, with 12 bases between the two germline ends. The CDR3 has 16 amino acids. DNA for the CDR3: TGTGCCACCAGTGATTTCCGGGGATCCCTCACAGATACGCAGTATTTT. It specifies CATSDFRGSLTDTQYF.

The rearrangement uses TRBV5-4 and TRBJ1-1, with 9 bases lining up with TRBD1. There are 14 residues in the CDR3. The junction had 11 bases not matched to a gene; V was cut back by 3 bases and J by 11 bases. Per the germline V gene, CDR1 is SGHNT and CDR2 is YYREEE (reference sequence). CDR3 sequence: CASSSGQGGSRAFF. DNA of the CDR3: TGTGCCAGCAGCTCGGGACAGGGAGGATCTCGGGCTTTCTTT. Full variable domain (missing parts from reference TRBV5-4 and TRBJ1-1): ETGVTQSPTHLIKTRGQQVTLRCSSQSGHNTVSWYQQALGQGPQFIFQYYREEENGRGNFPPRFSGLQFPNYSSELNVNALELDDSALYLCASSSGQGGSRAFFGQGTRLTVV.

V and J are TRBV19 and TRBJ1-4; D is uncertain. The CDR3 consists of 17 residues. The germline V gene has CDR1 LNHDA and CDR2 SQIVND (reference sequence). Between the trimmed V and J ends, which lost 8 bases and 4 bases, there was a span of 23 bases. The CDR3 spells CASAVGFHGGINEKLFF. In nucleotides, the CDR3 is TGTGCCAGTGCGGTGGGCTTTCACGGAGGGATTAATGAAAAACTGTTTTTT.

The chain carries TRBV5-1 and TRBJ2-5; 10 bases map to TRBD2. Looked up from germline, CDR1 is SGHRS and CDR2 is YFSETQ. There are 16 residues in the CDR3. V was pared by 4 bases and J by 0 bases, with 6 bases of the junction left unmatched. DNA for the CDR3: TGCGCCAGCAGCCCGGGACTAGCGATGTACCAAGAGACCCAGTACTTC. The encoded protein is CASSPGLAMYQETQYF.

The J gene is TRBJ2-5, the V gene TRBV6-1; D is unresolved. CDR3 length equals 13 residues. V was trimmed by 2 bases and J by 2 bases, leaving 6 bases between them. CDR1 is MNHNS and CDR2 is SASEGT in the germline V gene. This CDR3 is CASSEHFQETQYF. CDR3 coding DNA: TGTGCCAGCAGTGAACACTTTCAAGAGACCCAGTACTTC.

V gene TRBV7-9 combines with J gene TRBJ1-1; 8 bases are a match to TRBD1. From germline, CDR1 is SEHNR and CDR2 FQNEAQ (reference sequence). V trimming: 1 base; J trimming: 12 bases; junction bases outside the gene matches: 10. The CDR3 runs 14 residues. CDR3 loop: CASSLETPQGAPFF. For the CDR3, the DNA is TGTGCCAGCAGCTTAGAGACGCCTCAGGGGGCGCCTTTCTTT.

The gene calls are TRBV5-8 and TRBJ1-6, with a weak D call TRBD1 (5 bases). CDR3 length: 15 residues. Germline lookup yields CDR1 SGHTS and CDR2 YDEGEE. V was cut by 2 bases and J by 10 bases, with 16 bases left in between. CDR3 residues: CASSFSGARNSPLHF. The CDR3, as DNA: TGTGCCAGCAGCTTCTCTGGGGCGCGAAACTCACCCCTCCACTTT.

V gene TRBV5-1 combines with J gene TRBJ2-1, with 15 bases identical to TRBD2. Germline assignment: CDR1 SGHRS and CDR2 YFSETQ. Trimming removed 4 bases from V and 9 bases from J; junction bases left unmatched: 5. This CDR3 is 15 amino acids long. This CDR3 reads CASSPGTSGGSEQFF. CDR3 DNA sequence: TGCGCCAGCAGCCCAGGGACTAGCGGGGGGTCTGAGCAGTTCTTC.

This clone showed up just once. The chain combines TRBV28 with TRBJ1-5; D is possibly TRBD1 (6 bases). CDR3 length equals 16 residues. V lost 6 bases to trimming and J lost 6 bases, with 21 bases between them. Germline CDR1 and CDR2: MDHEN and SYDVKM. The DNA for the CDR3 is TGTGCCAGCAGCCAAAAGGGGGTCTTACCGCGTCAGCCCCAGCATTTT. Its translation: CASSQKGVLPRQPQHF.

This clone has more than one count but fewer than ten. V and J are TRBV6-5 and TRBJ1-2; the match to TRBD1 covers 8 bases. V was pared by 4 bases and J by 9 bases, with 7 bases of the junction left unmatched. The CDR3 has 13 amino acids. CDR1 is MNHEY and CDR2 is SVGAGI in the germline V gene. This CDR3 is CASSSGQGRRYTF. In DNA, the CDR3 is TGTGCCAGCAGTTCCGGACAGGGCAGGCGCTACACCTTC.